The source of this T cell receptor beta chain is a study of radiotherapy plus CTLA-4 blockade in lung cancer. In germline, CDR1 is MNHNS, CDR2 SASEGT. The germline V and J ends were trimmed by 5 bases and 3 bases, with 11 bases remaining between them. The CDR3 has 13 amino acids. TCRdb's table, derived via immunoSEQ multiplex PCR, lists solely in-frame clones and lacks some. This repertoire shows 45,000 or so clones, around 69% found once; its top ten account for just under 8.5%. The clonotype was recovered from a human donor with non-small cell lung cancer who had stable disease on radiotherapy plus ipilimumab. V and J are TRBV6-1 and TRBJ2-7, with unresolved D. The sample here was peripheral blood, taken from a patient treated with radiotherapy plus ipilimumab. DNA of the CDR3: TGTGCCAGCAGTTTGGACGTAGACTACGAGCAGTACGTC. Translating it yields CASSLDVDYEQYV.